Shown below are 18 T cell receptor beta chains from a single sample sequenced in a study of graft-versus-host responses after intestinal transplantation. Sequencing used immunoSEQ multiplex PCR; TCRdb keeps in-frame clones, though not all of them. The table shows 35,000 to 45,000 clones, with roughly 95% occurring only once. These TCRs are of unknown antigen specificity. The starting material was unstimulated CD8+ T cells sorted from spleen or lymph node cells, obtained before transplant. Receptors were obtained from a human donor who was the organ donor for an intestinal transplant.

The CDR3 nucleotides are TGTGCCAGCAGCGGAGGGACAGGGGTCGATGAGCAGTTCTTC. Residues: CASSGGTGVDEQFF. The chain links TRBV9 to TRBJ2-1, with 10 bases lining up with TRBD1. Germline lookup yields CDR1 SGDLS and CDR2 YYNGEE. The length of the CDR3 is 14 residues. Germline trimming cut 3 bases from V and 8 bases from J; bases unmatched to any gene: 5.

V is TRBV6-5 and J is TRBJ1-6, with TRBD1 identical over 9 bases. The J segment lost 8 bases and the V segment lost 6 bases, leaving 5 bases of the junction unmatched. The CDR3 runs to 14 residues. The germline gives CDR1 MNHEY, CDR2 SVGAGI. The CDR3 is CASRGQGNDSPLHF. CDR3 in DNA: TGTGCCAGCAGGGGACAGGGCAATGATTCACCCCTCCACTTT.

The V and J genes are TRBV15 and TRBJ2-1; D may be TRBD1 (7 bases). CDR1 is LNHNV and CDR2 is YYDKDF in the germline V gene (reference sequence). The length of the CDR3 is 15 residues. With 3 bases removed from V and 5 bases from J, the gap between germline ends came to 14 bases. CDR3: CATSRSRGVNNEQFF. CDR3 DNA: TGTGCCACCAGCAGGAGCAGGGGGGTAAACAATGAGCAGTTCTTC. Complete variable domain (other parts from reference TRBV15 and TRBJ2-1): DAMVIQNPRYQVTQFGKPVTLSCSQTLNHNVMYWYQQKSSQAPKLLFHYYDKDFNNEADTPDNFQSRRPNTSFCFLDIRSPGLGDTAMYLCATSRSRGVNNEQFFGPGTRLTVL.

The rearrangement joins TRBV7-9 to TRBJ2-3; D unclear. CDR3 length: 12 amino acids. Trimming shortened V by 1 base and J by 6 bases, and 5 bases separated the two germline ends. Looked up from germline, CDR1 is SEHNR and CDR2 is FQNEAQ (reference sequence). The CDR3 DNA sequence: TGTGCCAGCAGCTTAGAAGGGGATACGCAGTATTTT. This codes for CASSLEGDTQYF.

The V and J genes are TRBV13 and TRBJ2-3, with TRBD1 matching over 10 bases. Trimming took 7 bases from V and 5 from J; bases not matched to a gene: 12. The CDR3 consists of 16 residues. Germline CDR1 PRHDT, CDR2 FYEKMQ (reference sequence). DNA for the CDR3: TGTGCCAGCAAGTCGGGACAGGGGACTGGAAGAGATACGCAGTATTTT. Its translation: CASKSGQGTGRDTQYF.

This clone was detected only once. The V call is TRBV6-6, the J call TRBJ1-2; D is possibly TRBD1 (6 bases). The length of the CDR3 is 13 residues. Looked up from germline, CDR1 is MNHNY and CDR2 is SVGAGI (reference sequence). V lost 6 bases, J lost 6 bases, and 14 bases lay in between. DNA of the CDR3: TGTGCCAGCAGGGGGGGGTACAGGGATGGCTACACCTTC. Protein: CASRGGYRDGYTF.

The chain has TRBV27 and TRBJ2-3; 11 bases are shared with TRBD2. CDR1 and CDR2 (germline): MNHEY, SMNVEV (reference sequence). This CDR3 spans 19 amino acids. Germline trimming cut 4 bases from V and 2 bases from J; bases unmatched to any gene: 14. The CDR3 DNA reads as TGTGCCAGCAGTTCCTGGCTAGCGGGGGGACCCCGATTCACAGATACGCAGTATTTT. It codes for CASSSWLAGGPRFTDTQYF.

The chain couples TRBV5-5 to TRBJ2-1, with 8 bases fitting TRBD1. CDR1 is SGHKS and CDR2 is YYEKEE in the germline V gene (reference sequence). V dropped 1 base and J dropped 3; count of bases not matched to a gene: 3. There are 15 residues in the CDR3. Here the CDR3 DNA reads TGTGCCAGCAGCTTGCCCAGGGGGCTCTACAATGAGCAGTTCTTC. This sequence encodes CASSLPRGLYNEQFF. Complete variable domain (other parts from reference TRBV5-5 and TRBJ2-1): DAGVTQSPTHLIKTRGQQVTLRCSPISGHKSVSWYQQVLGQGPQFIFQYYEKEERGRGNFPDRFSARQFPNYSSELNVNALLLGDSALYLCASSLPRGLYNEQFFGPGTRLTVL.

The J gene is TRBJ2-5, the V gene TRBV7-8; tentative D call: TRBD2 (5 bases). The J call may be incorrect, as the DNA end agrees better with TRBJ2-7. This CDR3 is built from 15 residues. Germline V CDR1 and CDR2: SGHVS, FQNEAQ. The CDR3 sequence: CASSLELDRSYEQYF. The CDR3 DNA follows: TGTGCCAGCAGCTTAGAACTAGACCGCTCCTACGAGCAGTACTTC.

The chain couples TRBV27 to TRBJ2-1, with a tentative D call TRBD1 (6 bases). The ends were cut back, 3 bases at V and 4 bases at J, with 13 bases in the middle. This CDR3 spans 15 amino acids. Germline V gives CDR1 MNHEY, CDR2 SMNVEV (reference sequence). The DNA for the CDR3 is TGTGCCAGCAGTTTTTTGGACAGCCTATACAATGAGCAGTTCTTC. The encoded protein is CASSFLDSLYNEQFF.

The chain recombines TRBV6-1 with TRBJ2-5; D perhaps matches TRBD1 (6 bases). The DNA end lines up better with TRBJ2-7; the J call may be wrong. Germline V gene sequence: CDR1 MNHNS, CDR2 SASEGT. The CDR3 length is 14 residues. CDR3 in DNA: TGTGCCAGCAGTGAAGTGACAGGCGCCTACGAGCAGTACTTC. Its protein is CASSEVTGAYEQYF.

The chain uses TRBV9 and TRBJ2-3; D perhaps matches TRBD2 (7 bases). The CDR3 consists of 16 residues. Germline V gives CDR1 SGDLS, CDR2 YYNGEE. Trimming shortened V by 4 bases and J by 7 bases, and 22 bases separated the two germline ends. Written as DNA, the CDR3 is TGTGCCAGCAGCCCCAAGCCTGGGGAGGGGGGGAATACGCAGTATTTT. Residues: CASSPKPGEGGNTQYF.

V usage is TRBV4-1 and J usage is TRBJ2-7; the D is unclear. The CDR3 is made up of 15 amino acids. Germline V gene sequence: CDR1 MGHRA, CDR2 YSYEKL. V was shortened by 1 base and J by 0 bases, with 10 bases between the two germline ends. CDR3 protein: CASSQVRVASYEQYF. DNA for the CDR3: TGCGCCAGCAGCCAAGTCAGAGTTGCCTCCTACGAGCAGTACTTC.

CDR3 sequence reads: CATSPGTPYEQYF. The CDR3 DNA sequence: TGTGCCACCAGCCCAGGGACTCCATACGAGCAGTACTTC. The chain has TRBV15 and TRBJ2-7; tentative D call: TRBD2 (6 bases). The germline V gene has CDR1 LNHNV and CDR2 YYDKDF (reference sequence). The CDR3 is 13 residues long. The V end was cut by 5 bases, the J end by 4 bases, with 12 bases between.

The chain combines TRBV7-2 with TRBJ2-7; 8 nucleotides align to TRBD1. Germline assignment: CDR1 SGHTA and CDR2 FQGNSA. The CDR3 sequence is 15 residues long. V was pared by 5 bases and J by 4 bases, with 10 bases of the junction left unmatched. CDR3 bases: TGTGCCAGCAGCCTAGTCGGACAGGGAGCATACGAGCAGTACTTC. The encoded protein is CASSLVGQGAYEQYF.

The chain employs TRBV9 and TRBJ2-7, with D possibly being TRBD2 (6 bases). From germline, CDR1 is SGDLS and CDR2 YYNGEE. V was shortened by 4 bases and J by 3 bases, with 11 bases between the two germline ends. CDR3 length: 13 residues. CDR3 amino acids: CASSFAGGYEQYF. Written as DNA, the CDR3 is TGTGCCAGCAGCTTCGCCGGGGGCTACGAGCAGTACTTC.

Written as DNA, the CDR3 is TGTGCCAGAGACGGGGAGAACACCGGGGAGCTGTTTTTT. This encodes CARDGENTGELFF. The V call is TRBV2, the J call TRBJ2-2; a weak D match, TRBD2 (5 bases). V was shortened by 9 bases and J by 1 base, with 9 bases between the two germline ends. Germline V CDR1 and CDR2: SNHLY, FYNNEI. The CDR3 runs to 13 residues.

The gene calls are TRBV9 and TRBJ1-2, with D perhaps TRBD1 (5 bases). Trimming took off 2 bases at V and 4 bases at J, with 9 bases between the two ends. The CDR3 extends over 13 amino acids. Per the germline V gene, CDR1 is SGDLS and CDR2 is YYNGEE. CDR3 protein: CASSVFGGYGYTF. Here the CDR3 DNA reads TGTGCCAGCAGCGTCTTTGGGGGCTATGGCTACACCTTC. Full variable domain (missing parts from reference TRBV9 and TRBJ1-2): DSGVTQTPKHLITATGQRVTLRCSPRSGDLSVYWYQQSLDQGLQFLIQYYNGEERAKGNILERFSAQQFPDLHSELNLSSLELGDSALYFCASSVFGGYGYTFGSGTRLTVV.